The clone carrying this T cell receptor (beta chain) was seen just once. This sample was included in a study of blood T cell repertoires in COVID-19. Study-level background: COVID-19 samples, acute and convalescent, were from the United States, Italy and Spain. Sample material is recorded as cDNA or gDNA derived from T cells, B-cell-depleted T cells, or PBMCs.

Methods used by the authors: Amplifying reference gene primers gave estimates of nucleated cell counts. Data came from immunoSEQ multiplex PCR; TCRdb stores just in-frame clones and leaves some out. V, J and clone size reflect that table, while D and trimming were determined from the DNA. The table has under 200,000 clones, roughly nine tenths seen once. The CDR3 has 15 amino acids. Unmatched junction bases numbered 12, after V lost 5 bases and J lost 7 bases. Germline CDR1 is SGHTA and CDR2 is FQGTGA. The sequence was obtained from a man aged 18 to 29 with acute or convalescent COVID-19. This rearrangement joins TRBV7-3 to TRBJ2-7, with 9 bases identical to TRBD1. The source material was peripheral blood. This CDR3 reads CASSDPGQGVGEQYF. CDR3 nucleotides: TGTGCCAGCAGCGATCCGGGACAGGGAGTAGGGGAGCAGTACTTC.